Listed here are 17 T cell receptor beta chains from one sample, sequenced in a study of cytomegalovirus exposure and HLA in healthy donors. PCR involved 60 Vbeta and 13 Jbeta primers. Profiling relied on immunoSEQ multiplex PCR, and the TCRdb table lists in-frame clones only, not all of them. The sample has fewer than 250,000 clones; approximately 80% are singletons. Sample: PBMCs. Source of these receptors: a boy aged 2 to 10 in good health and CMV-seronegative.

This chain connects TRBV30 to TRBJ2-7, with 10 bases lining up with TRBD1. The CDR3 length is 16 residues. Trimming took 1 base from V and 3 from J; bases not matched to a gene: 9. Looked up from germline, CDR1 is GTSNPN and CDR2 is SVGIG (reference sequence). The chain's CDR3 is CAWSGQGAPSLYEQYF. The DNA for the CDR3 is TGTGCCTGGAGTGGACAGGGGGCCCCGTCCCTCTACGAGCAGTACTTC.

The rearrangement uses TRBV27 and TRBJ1-1; 8 bases are shared with TRBD1. V lost 1 base to trimming and J lost 1 base; unmatched junction nucleotides: 5. Germline values: CDR1 MNHEY, CDR2 SMNVEV (reference sequence). The CDR3 runs to 16 residues. CDR3 residues: CASSLLGTGPNTEAFF. Written as DNA, the CDR3 is TGTGCCAGCAGTTTATTGGGGACAGGACCGAACACTGAAGCTTTCTTT.

The rearrangement links TRBV4-2 to TRBJ2-7, with a tentative D call TRBD1 (5 bases). Germline V CDR1 and CDR2: LGHNA, YNFKEQ. V lost 4 bases and J 2 bases, leaving 18 bases between the germline ends. The length of the CDR3 is 16 residues. The CDR3 sequence is CASSPYKGVKAYEQYF. Here the CDR3 DNA reads TGTGCCAGCAGCCCTTACAAAGGGGTCAAGGCCTACGAGCAGTACTTC.

The genes are TRBV2 and TRBJ2-5; 9 nucleotides align to TRBD2. The J call may not be correct, given that the DNA end is closer to TRBJ2-7. The CDR3 has 13 residues. Germline V lookup: CDR1 SNHLY, CDR2 FYNNEI. The CDR3 bases are TGTGCCAGCTCATGGACTAGCGTCTACGAGCAGTACTTC. Protein: CASSWTSVYEQYF.

J is TRBJ1-1 and V is TRBV5-4; a weak D match, TRBD1 (5 bases). The germline gives CDR1 SGHNT, CDR2 YYREEE (reference sequence). V lost 4 bases, J lost 4 bases, and 11 bases lay in between. This CDR3 is 13 amino acids long. CDR3 bases: TGTGCCAGCAGCCGGGCGGGGGGCACTGAAGCTTTCTTT. Encoded protein: CASSRAGGTEAFF.

This clone showed up just once. The V call is TRBV29-1, the J call TRBJ2-1, with D possibly TRBD2 on 7 matching bases. The germline V gene encodes CDR1 SQVTM and CDR2 ANQGSEA. V lost 1 base to trimming and J lost 2 bases, with 24 bases between them. The CDR3 runs to 19 residues. CDR3 loop: CSVEGRTDSSGFTYNEQFF. As DNA, the CDR3 is TGCAGCGTTGAAGGTCGGACGGACAGTAGCGGGTTTACCTACAATGAGCAGTTCTTC.

This rearrangement joins TRBV19 to TRBJ1-4, with D possibly TRBD1 on 5 matching bases. The V end lost 5 bases, the J end lost 2 bases, and 15 bases lay between the germline ends. Germline-derived CDR1 and CDR2 are LNHDA and SQIVND (reference sequence). CDR3 length equals 16 residues. The CDR3 is CASSPRDGGTNEKLFF. CDR3 DNA sequence: TGTGCCAGTAGTCCCCGGGACGGGGGGACTAATGAAAAACTGTTTTTT.

A note on this clone: A junction boundary mismatches the germline segment, possibly from a read error. The chain employs TRBV4-2 and TRBJ1-6; the D is unclear. This CDR3 has 13 residues. CDR1 is LGHNA and CDR2 is YNFKEQ in the germline V gene. The DNA of the CDR3 is TGTGCCAGCAGCCAAGGGGGTAGTGCGGGTACCCTCTTT. As protein: CASSQGGSAGTLF.

The chain carries TRBV9 and TRBJ1-6, with D uncertain. V lost 3 bases to trimming and J lost 0 bases, with 13 bases between them. The CDR3 runs to 17 residues. Germline V CDR1 and CDR2: SGDLS, YYNGEE. The CDR3: CASSAGYTSSYNSPLHF. The CDR3 DNA reads as TGTGCCAGCAGCGCGGGATACACGAGCTCCTATAATTCACCCCTCCACTTT.

The chain employs TRBV5-5 and TRBJ1-2; TRBD1 is a possible D gene (6 bases). This CDR3 region has 13 residues. Germline V gene data show CDR1 as SGHKS and CDR2 as YYEKEE (reference sequence). V lost 7 bases and J lost 5, with 15 bases in between. The CDR3 region is CASALGQFYGYTF. In DNA form, the CDR3 reads TGTGCCAGCGCTCTGGGACAATTTTATGGCTACACCTTC.

V and J are TRBV27 and TRBJ1-5; TRBD1 is a possible D gene (6 bases). The CDR3 sequence is 13 residues long. In germline, CDR1 is MNHEY, CDR2 SMNVEV (reference sequence). Trimming stripped 3 bases from V and 4 bases from J, with 7 bases between. CDR3: CASSLDSNQPQHF. CDR3 coding DNA: TGTGCCAGCAGTTTGGACAGTAATCAGCCCCAGCATTTT.

J is TRBJ2-3 and V is TRBV5-1; TRBD2 aligns across 9 bases. Trimming took 5 bases from V and 3 from J; bases not matched to a gene: 4. This CDR3 is 14 amino acids long. Germline loops: CDR1 SGHRS, CDR2 YFSETQ. The CDR3 nucleotides read TGCGCCAGCAGGCTAGCGGGGAAGACAGATACGCAGTATTTT. It specifies CASRLAGKTDTQYF.

This sequence joins TRBV6-4 and TRBJ2-5; 13 bases match TRBD2. Trimming took 3 bases from V and 3 from J; bases not matched to a gene: 4. The length of the CDR3 is 16 residues. Germline V gene lookup returns CDR1 MRHNA and CDR2 SNTAGT. The CDR3 region is CASSEGTSGGEETQYF. CDR3 nucleotide sequence: TGTGCCAGCAGTGAGGGCACTAGCGGGGGGGAAGAGACCCAGTACTTC.

The genes are TRBV19 and TRBJ2-6, with D maybe TRBD2 (7 bases). Trimming pared 4 bases from V and 2 bases from J, leaving 15 bases between. This CDR3 is 17 amino acids long. Germline-derived CDR1 and CDR2 are LNHDA and SQIVND (reference sequence). The DNA for the CDR3 is TGTGCCAGTAGTACCGTCGGGGGGCGGGCTGGGGCCAACGTCCTGACTTTC. It is translated as CASSTVGGRAGANVLTF.

This rearrangement joins TRBV4-2 to TRBJ2-5, with TRBD2 matching over 7 bases. After removal of 4 bases from V and 2 bases from J, the junction contained 10 bases not matched to a gene. The CDR3 consists of 16 residues. Germline V lookup: CDR1 LGHNA, CDR2 YNFKEQ. The chain's CDR3 is CASSPHGAGLQETQYF. The CDR3 DNA is TGTGCCAGCAGCCCACACGGAGCGGGGCTACAAGAGACCCAGTACTTC.

This clone was recorded a few times. The rearrangement uses TRBV2 and TRBJ1-4, with D possibly TRBD1 on 6 matching bases. The germline CDR1 and CDR2 sequences are SNHLY and FYNNEI. The CDR3 has 15 residues. V was pared by 6 bases and J by 0 bases, with 11 bases between. The CDR3 nucleotides are TGTGCCAGCAGAGAGTACAGGGCAACTAATGAAAAACTGTTTTTT. Its protein is CASREYRATNEKLFF.

This rearrangement joins TRBV10-1 to TRBJ2-2, with D unresolved. V lost 0 bases and J 4 bases, leaving 9 bases between the germline ends. CDR1 and CDR2 from the germline V gene are WNHNN and SYGVQD (reference sequence). CDR3 length equals 15 residues. This CDR3 is CASSESYFSTGELFF. The CDR3 coding sequence is TGCGCCAGCAGTGAGTCCTATTTTAGCACCGGGGAGCTGTTTTTT.